Listed here are 14 T cell receptor beta chains from one sample, sequenced in a study of cytotoxic CD8 clonotypes in ibrutinib-treated CLL. Profiled with immunoSEQ multiplex PCR; TCRdb holds only in-frame clones, not every one. This sample has roughly 250,000 clones; 60% to 75% occur once, and the top ten carry just over 15%. The material was PBMCs, obtained after 24 months of ibrutinib treatment. The origin of the receptors is a human donor with chronic lymphocytic leukemia.

The chain couples TRBV13 to TRBJ2-1; D ambiguous. There are 15 residues in the CDR3. Germline-derived CDR1 and CDR2 are PRHDT and FYEKMQ (reference sequence). V lost 3 bases and J lost 0, with 9 bases in between. The CDR3 reads CASSLGWDSYNEQFF. CDR3 bases: TGTGCCAGCAGCTTGGGGTGGGACTCCTACAATGAGCAGTTCTTC.

This sequence joins TRBV29-1 and TRBJ1-1; no definite D call. Germline CDR1 reads SQVTM; CDR2 reads ANQGSEA. Trimming took 6 bases from V and 1 from J, leaving 15 bases between them. The CDR3 is made up of 14 amino acids. The CDR3 nucleotides are TGCAGCGTCTCACAACCCGACCCGAACACTGAAGCTTTCTTT. As protein: CSVSQPDPNTEAFF. Drawing the rest from reference TRBV29-1 and TRBJ1-1, the complete variable domain is SAVISQKPSRDICQRGTSLTIQCQVDSQVTMMFWYRQQPGQSLTLIATANQGSEATYESGFVIDKFPISRPNLTFSTLTVSNMSPEDSSIYLCSVSQPDPNTEAFFGQGTRLTVV.

The chain is built from TRBV28 and TRBJ1-3; D not resolved. CDR3 length: 16 residues. V was shortened by 5 bases and J by 0 bases, with 14 bases between the two germline ends. Germline V gene sequence: CDR1 MDHEN, CDR2 SYDVKM. The CDR3 region is CASSPTSWSSGNTIYF. CDR3 DNA: TGTGCCAGCAGTCCCACCAGTTGGTCCTCTGGAAACACCATATATTTT.

This clone has more than one count but fewer than ten. Other DNA sequences from this sample encode an identical CDR3 as well. The chain couples TRBV27 to TRBJ2-5, with 8 bases lining up with TRBD2. This CDR3 has 15 residues. The junction had 9 bases not matched to a gene; V was cut back by 6 bases and J by 3 bases. Germline loops: CDR1 MNHEY, CDR2 SMNVEV (reference sequence). The CDR3 region has the DNA TGTGCCAGCAGCTGGGGCGGGAGGCTCGAAGAGACCCAGTACTTC. This gives the protein CASSWGGRLEETQYF.

The chain uses TRBV4-3 and TRBJ1-2; D not certain. The germline V and J ends were trimmed by 4 bases and 0 bases, with 18 bases remaining between them. The CDR3 contains 17 residues. Germline V gives CDR1 LGHNA, CDR2 YSLEER. CDR3 residues: CASSPQLSTASNYGYTF. Written as DNA, the CDR3 is TGCGCCAGCAGCCCGCAGTTGAGCACAGCATCTAACTATGGCTACACCTTC.

J is TRBJ2-6 and V is TRBV5-1; 7 nucleotides line up with TRBD1. The CDR3 runs to 18 residues. V was pared by 5 bases and J by 2 bases, with 13 bases of the junction left unmatched. The germline CDR1 and CDR2 sequences are SGHRS and YFSETQ. The CDR3 region has the DNA TGCGCCAGCAGTCGGGACAGCCAGCCCCCGACTGGGGCCAACGTCCTGACTTTC. Amino acids: CASSRDSQPPTGANVLTF.

As for this clone: Distinct nucleotide sequences in the sample also encode this CDR3. CDR3 sequence reads: CASSYSGSSYEQYF. CDR3 nucleotide sequence: TGTGCCAGCAGTTACAGCGGCAGCTCCTACGAGCAGTACTTC. This chain links TRBV6-5 with TRBJ2-7; D might be TRBD2 (5 bases). Trimming stripped 2 bases from V and 0 bases from J, with 8 bases between. CDR1 is MNHEY, CDR2 SVGAGI, per germline. The CDR3 sequence is 14 residues long.

The rearrangement uses TRBV27 and TRBJ2-1; the match to TRBD2 covers 14 bases. Germline values: CDR1 MNHEY, CDR2 SMNVEV (reference sequence). This CDR3 spans 16 amino acids. The V and J ends lost 4 bases and 8 bases, in that order; junction bases with no gene match: 7. The CDR3 protein is CASSWPGTSGSDEQFF. The CDR3 nucleotides are TGTGCCAGCAGTTGGCCTGGGACTAGCGGGAGTGATGAGCAGTTCTTC.

V usage is TRBV10-3 and J usage is TRBJ2-2; 8 nucleotides line up with TRBD1. V was pared by 10 bases and J by 1 base, with 5 bases of the junction left unmatched. CDR1 is ENHRY and CDR2 is SYGVKD in the germline V gene. The CDR3 contains 14 residues. The DNA of the CDR3 is TGTGCCACTACCGGGACAGGGAACACCGGGGAGCTGTTTTTT. This gives the protein CATTGTGNTGELFF.

The chain employs TRBV7-2 and TRBJ2-7, with 11 bases fitting TRBD2. The germline gives CDR1 SGHTA, CDR2 FQGNSA. The ends lost 5 bases at V and 2 bases at J; junction bases unmatched: 5. This CDR3 region has 15 residues. The CDR3 DNA sequence: TGTGCCAGCAGCCCAACTAGCGGGAGTACCTACGAGCAGTACTTC. Its protein product is CASSPTSGSTYEQYF.

The chain recombines TRBV11-3 with TRBJ2-3, with D unclear. Per germline, CDR1 SGHNT and CDR2 YENEEA. V was trimmed by 3 bases and J by 6 bases, leaving 10 bases between them. The CDR3 extends over 13 amino acids. The CDR3 sequence is CASSFRVGDTQYF. Here the CDR3 DNA reads TGTGCCAGCAGCTTTAGGGTTGGGGATACGCAGTATTTT.

The rearrangement links TRBV29-1 to TRBJ1-4; TRBD1 is a possible D gene (6 bases). Trimming pared 7 bases from V and 2 bases from J, leaving 11 bases between. This CDR3 region has 13 residues. From germline, CDR1 is SQVTM and CDR2 ANQGSEA. The CDR3: CSAAGGTNEKLFF. The CDR3 nucleotides read TGCAGCGCCGCGGGGGGCACTAATGAAAAACTGTTTTTT. Based on the CDR3 plus reference TRBV29-1 and TRBJ1-4, the full variable domain is SAVISQKPSRDICQRGTSLTIQCQVDSQVTMMFWYRQQPGQSLTLIATANQGSEATYESGFVIDKFPISRPNLTFSTLTVSNMSPEDSSIYLCSAAGGTNEKLFFGSGTQLSVL.

V gene TRBV18 combines with J gene TRBJ2-2; either TRBD1 or TRBD2 may supply D (5 bases each). The CDR3 runs 12 residues. Looked up from germline, CDR1 is KGHSH and CDR2 is LQKENI. V lost 4 bases, J lost 7 bases, and 7 bases lay in between. CDR3: CASSQGSGELFF. The CDR3, as DNA: TGTGCCAGCTCACAGGGGAGCGGGGAGCTGTTTTTT.

This rearrangement joins TRBV19 to TRBJ2-7; 8 bases fit TRBD2. The CDR3 sequence is 13 residues long. Unmatched junction bases numbered 2, after V lost 2 bases and J lost 5 bases. Germline lookup yields CDR1 LNHDA and CDR2 SQIVND (reference sequence). CDR3 DNA sequence: TGTGCCAGTAGTATAAGCGGGAGACACGAGCAGTACTTC. Amino acid sequence: CASSISGRHEQYF.